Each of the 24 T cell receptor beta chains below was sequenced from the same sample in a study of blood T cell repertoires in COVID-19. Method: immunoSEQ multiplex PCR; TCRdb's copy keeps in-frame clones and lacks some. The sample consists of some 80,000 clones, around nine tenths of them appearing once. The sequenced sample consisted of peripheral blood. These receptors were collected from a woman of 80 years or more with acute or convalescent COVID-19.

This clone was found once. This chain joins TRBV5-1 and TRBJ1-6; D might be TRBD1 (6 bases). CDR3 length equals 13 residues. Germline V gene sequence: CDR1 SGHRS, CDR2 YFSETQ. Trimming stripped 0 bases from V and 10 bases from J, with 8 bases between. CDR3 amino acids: CASSLDGGSPLHF. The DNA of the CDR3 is TGCGCCAGCAGCTTGGATGGGGGCTCACCCCTCCACTTT.

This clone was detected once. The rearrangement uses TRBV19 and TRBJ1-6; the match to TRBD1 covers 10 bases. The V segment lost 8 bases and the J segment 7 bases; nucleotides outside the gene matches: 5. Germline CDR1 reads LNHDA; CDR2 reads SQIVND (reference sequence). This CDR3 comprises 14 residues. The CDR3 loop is CASWGQGWNSPLHF. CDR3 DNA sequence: TGTGCCAGTTGGGGACAGGGGTGGAATTCACCCCTCCACTTT. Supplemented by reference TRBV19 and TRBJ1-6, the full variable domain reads DGGITQSPKYLFRKEGQNVTLSCEQNLNHDAMYWYRQDPGQGLRLIYYSQIVNDFQKGDIAEGYSVSREKKESFPLTVTSAQKNPTAFYLCASWGQGWNSPLHFGNGTRLTVT.

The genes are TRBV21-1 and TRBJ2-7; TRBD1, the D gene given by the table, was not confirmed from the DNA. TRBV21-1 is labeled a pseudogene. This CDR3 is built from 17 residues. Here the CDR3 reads CASSNYGRGGHYYEQYF. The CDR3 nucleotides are TGTGCCAGCAGCAACTATGGCAGGGGCGGTCATTACTACGAGCAGTACTTC.

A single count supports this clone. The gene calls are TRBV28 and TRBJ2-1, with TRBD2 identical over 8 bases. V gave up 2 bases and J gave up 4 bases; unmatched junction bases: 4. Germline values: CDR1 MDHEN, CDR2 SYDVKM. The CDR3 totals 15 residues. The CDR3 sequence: CASSLAGGAYNEQFF. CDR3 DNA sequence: TGTGCCAGCAGTTTAGCGGGAGGAGCGTACAATGAGCAGTTCTTC.

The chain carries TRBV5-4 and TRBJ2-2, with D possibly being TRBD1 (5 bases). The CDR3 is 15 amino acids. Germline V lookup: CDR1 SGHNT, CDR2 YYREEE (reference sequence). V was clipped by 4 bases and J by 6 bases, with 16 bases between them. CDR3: CASSPQGSYSGELFF. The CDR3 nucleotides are TGTGCCAGCAGCCCTCAGGGAAGTTATTCCGGGGAGCTGTTTTTT.

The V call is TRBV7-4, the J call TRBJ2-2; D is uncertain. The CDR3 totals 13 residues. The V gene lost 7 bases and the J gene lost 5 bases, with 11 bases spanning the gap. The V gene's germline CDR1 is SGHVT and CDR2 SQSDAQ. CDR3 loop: CASTPPVTGELFF. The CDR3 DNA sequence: TGTGCCAGCACACCTCCAGTTACCGGGGAGCTGTTTTTT.

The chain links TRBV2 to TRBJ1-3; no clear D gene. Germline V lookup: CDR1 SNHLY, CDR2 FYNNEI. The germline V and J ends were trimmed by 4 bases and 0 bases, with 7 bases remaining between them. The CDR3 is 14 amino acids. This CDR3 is CASSVDNSGNTIYF. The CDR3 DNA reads TGTGCCAGCAGTGTAGACAACTCTGGAAACACCATATATTTT.

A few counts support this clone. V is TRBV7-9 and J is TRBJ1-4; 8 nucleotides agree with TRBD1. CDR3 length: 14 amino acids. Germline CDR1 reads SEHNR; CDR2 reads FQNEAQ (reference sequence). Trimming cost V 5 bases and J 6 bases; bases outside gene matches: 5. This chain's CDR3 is CASSLTGGHEKLFF. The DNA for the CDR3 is TGTGCCAGCAGCCTTACAGGGGGGCATGAAAAACTGTTTTTT.

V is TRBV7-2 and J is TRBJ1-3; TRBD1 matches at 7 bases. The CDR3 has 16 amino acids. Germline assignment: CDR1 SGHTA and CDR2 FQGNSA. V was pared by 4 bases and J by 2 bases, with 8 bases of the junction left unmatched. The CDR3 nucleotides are TGTGCCAGCAGCTCGGTAGGGGGCGGAACTGGAAACACCATATATTTT. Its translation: CASSSVGGGTGNTIYF.

CDR3 residues: CASSRSGTDTQYF. CDR3 DNA sequence: TGCGCCAGCAGCAGATCGGGAACAGATACGCAGTATTTT. The chain employs TRBV5-1 and TRBJ2-3; maybe TRBD2 (5 bases). CDR1 and CDR2 (germline): SGHRS, YFSETQ. The CDR3 runs 13 residues. Trimming cost V 4 bases and J 3 bases, with 9 bases left between them.

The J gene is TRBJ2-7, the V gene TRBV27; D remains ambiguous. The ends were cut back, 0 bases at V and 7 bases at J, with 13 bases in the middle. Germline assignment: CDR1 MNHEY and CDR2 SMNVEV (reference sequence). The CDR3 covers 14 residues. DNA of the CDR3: TGTGCCAGCAGTTTATCGATAGCCTTAAGGGAGCAGTACTTC. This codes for CASSLSIALREQYF.

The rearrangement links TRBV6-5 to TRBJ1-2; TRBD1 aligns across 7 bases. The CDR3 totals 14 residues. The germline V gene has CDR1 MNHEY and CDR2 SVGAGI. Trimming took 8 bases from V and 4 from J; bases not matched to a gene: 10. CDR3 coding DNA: TGTGCCAGCGTCGAAGGGGGCCTGAGCTATGGCTACACCTTC. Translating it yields CASVEGGLSYGYTF.

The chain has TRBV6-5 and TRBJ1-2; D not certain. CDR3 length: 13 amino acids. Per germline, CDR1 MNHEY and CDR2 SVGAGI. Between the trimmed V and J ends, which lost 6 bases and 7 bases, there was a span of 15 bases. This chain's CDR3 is CASRPGGDGGYTF. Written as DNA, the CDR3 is TGTGCCAGCAGGCCAGGCGGGGATGGTGGCTACACCTTC.

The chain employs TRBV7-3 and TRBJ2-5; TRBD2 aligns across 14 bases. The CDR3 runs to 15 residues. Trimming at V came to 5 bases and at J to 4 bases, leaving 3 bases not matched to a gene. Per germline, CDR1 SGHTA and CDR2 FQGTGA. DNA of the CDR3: TGTGCCAGCAGCCAGACTAGCGGGGGGGCAGAGACCCAGTACTTC. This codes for CASSQTSGGAETQYF.

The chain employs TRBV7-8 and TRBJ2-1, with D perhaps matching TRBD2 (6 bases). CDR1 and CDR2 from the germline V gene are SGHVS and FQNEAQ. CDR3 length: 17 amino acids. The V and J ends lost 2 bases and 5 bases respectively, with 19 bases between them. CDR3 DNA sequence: TGTGCCAGCAGCTTACGTCCACCAGCGGGTACCCACAATGAGCAGTTCTTC. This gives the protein CASSLRPPAGTHNEQFF.

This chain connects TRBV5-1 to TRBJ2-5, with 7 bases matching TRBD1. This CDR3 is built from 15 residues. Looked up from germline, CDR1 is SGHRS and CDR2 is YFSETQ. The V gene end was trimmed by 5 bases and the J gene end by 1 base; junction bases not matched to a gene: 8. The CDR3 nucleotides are TGCGCCAGCAGTAGAAGGCCAGGGGGCCAAGAGACCCAGTACTTC. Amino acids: CASSRRPGGQETQYF.

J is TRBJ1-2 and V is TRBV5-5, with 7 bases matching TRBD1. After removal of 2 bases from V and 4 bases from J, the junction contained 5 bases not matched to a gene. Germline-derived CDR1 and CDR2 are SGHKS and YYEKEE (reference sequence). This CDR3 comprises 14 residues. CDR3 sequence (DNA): TGTGCCAGCAGCTTTGACAGGGTTGTCTATGGCTACACCTTC. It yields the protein CASSFDRVVYGYTF.

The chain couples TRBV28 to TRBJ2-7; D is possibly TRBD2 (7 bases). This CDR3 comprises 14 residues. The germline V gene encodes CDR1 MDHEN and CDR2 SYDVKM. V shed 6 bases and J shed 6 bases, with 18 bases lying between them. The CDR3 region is CASREPGRGPEQYF. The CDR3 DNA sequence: TGTGCCAGCAGAGAGCCGGGGCGGGGGCCCGAGCAGTACTTC.

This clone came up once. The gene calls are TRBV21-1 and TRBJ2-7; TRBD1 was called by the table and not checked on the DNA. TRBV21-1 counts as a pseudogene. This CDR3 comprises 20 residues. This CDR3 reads CASSKLPLSRSPGQTYEQYF. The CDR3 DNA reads TGTGCCAGCAGCAAACTACCCCTCAGTAGGTCGCCGGGACAGACCTACGAGCAGTACTTC.

The chain's CDR3 is CASSGGQNQPQHF. CDR3 DNA sequence: TGTGCCAGCAGTGGAGGGCAGAATCAGCCCCAGCATTTT. This rearrangement joins TRBV28 to TRBJ1-5; no definite D call. This CDR3 comprises 13 residues. Germline V gene sequence: CDR1 MDHEN, CDR2 SYDVKM. Trimming cost V 5 bases and J 4 bases, with 9 bases left between them.

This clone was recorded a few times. Written as DNA, the CDR3 is TGCAGCGTAAGGACAGTCACTGAAGCTTTCTTT. Its protein product is CSVRTVTEAFF. The rearrangement uses TRBV29-1 and TRBJ1-1; the D gene is possibly TRBD1 (6 bases). The germline V and J ends were trimmed by 6 bases and 4 bases, with 9 bases remaining between them. Germline V gives CDR1 SQVTM, CDR2 ANQGSEA. The CDR3 has 11 residues.

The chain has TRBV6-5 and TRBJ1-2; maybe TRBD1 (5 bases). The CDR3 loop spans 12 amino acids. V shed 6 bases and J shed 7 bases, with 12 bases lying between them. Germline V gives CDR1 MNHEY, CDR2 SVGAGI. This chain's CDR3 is CASRRREGGYTF. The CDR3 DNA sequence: TGTGCCAGCAGGCGCAGGGAAGGTGGCTACACCTTC.

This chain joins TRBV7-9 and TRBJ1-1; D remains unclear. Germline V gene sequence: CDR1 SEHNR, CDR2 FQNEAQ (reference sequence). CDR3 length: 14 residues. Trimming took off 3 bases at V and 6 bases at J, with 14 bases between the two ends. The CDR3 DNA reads TGTGCCAGCAGCTTCTATGTGGGTAGCGCTGAAGCTTTCTTT. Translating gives CASSFYVGSAEAFF.

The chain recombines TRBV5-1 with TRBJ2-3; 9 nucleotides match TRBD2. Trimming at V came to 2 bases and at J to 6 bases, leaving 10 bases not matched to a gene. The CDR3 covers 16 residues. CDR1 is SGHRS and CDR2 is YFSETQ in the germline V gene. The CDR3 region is CASSLRLAAPSDTQYF. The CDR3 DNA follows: TGCGCCAGCAGCTTAAGACTAGCGGCTCCTTCGGATACGCAGTATTTT.